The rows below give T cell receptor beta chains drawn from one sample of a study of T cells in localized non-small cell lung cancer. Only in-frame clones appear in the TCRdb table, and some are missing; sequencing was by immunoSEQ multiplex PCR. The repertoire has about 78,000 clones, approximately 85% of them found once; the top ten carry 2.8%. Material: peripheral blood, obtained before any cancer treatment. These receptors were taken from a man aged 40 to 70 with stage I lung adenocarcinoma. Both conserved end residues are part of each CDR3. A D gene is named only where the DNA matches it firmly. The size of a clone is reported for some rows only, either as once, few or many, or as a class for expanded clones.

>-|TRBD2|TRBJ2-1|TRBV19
CASSLIAGKGYEQFF
TGTGCCAGTAGTTTAATAGCGGGAAAGGGTTATGAGCAGTTCTTC
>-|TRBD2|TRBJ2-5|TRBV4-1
CASSQGWGSGRVGETQYF
TGCGCCAGCAGCCAAGGATGGGGTAGCGGGAGGGTCGGAGAGACCCAGTACTTC
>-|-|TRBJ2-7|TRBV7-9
CASSLGWGQGFEQYF
TGTGCCAGCAGCTTAGGCTGGGGGCAAGGTTTCGAGCAGTACTTC
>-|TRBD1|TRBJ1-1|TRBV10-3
CATGGGAGKGMNTEAFF
TGTGCCACAGGGGGTGGCGCAGGGAAGGGAATGAACACTGAAGCTTTCTTT
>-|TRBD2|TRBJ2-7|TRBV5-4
CASSLPGGRSYEQYF
TGTGCCAGCAGCCTGCCGGGGGGGCGGTCCTACGAGCAGTACTTC
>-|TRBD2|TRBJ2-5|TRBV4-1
CASSQGWASGGETQYF
TGCGCCAGCAGCCAAGGATGGGCTAGCGGGGGCGAGACCCAGTACTTC
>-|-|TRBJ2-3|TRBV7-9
CASSSTTFGTDTQYF
TGTGCCAGCAGCTCGACTACATTTGGCACAGATACGCAGTATTTT
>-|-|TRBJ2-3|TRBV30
CAYPKGGDSTDTQYF
TGTGCCTACCCTAAGGGGGGAGATAGCACAGATACGCAGTATTTT
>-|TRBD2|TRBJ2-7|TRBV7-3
CASSLGGGAYYEQYF
TGTGCCAGCAGCTTAGGGGGAGGGGCGTACTACGAGCAGTACTTC
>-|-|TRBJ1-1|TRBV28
CASSFPPVKVRWGTEAFF
TGTGCCAGCAGTTTCCCCCCCGTGAAGGTGAGGTGGGGAACTGAAGCTTTCTTT
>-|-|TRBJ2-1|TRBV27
CASSRSKGVEQFF
TGTGCCAGCAGTAGATCCAAGGGAGTTGAGCAGTTCTTC
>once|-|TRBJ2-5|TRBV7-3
CASSLQLGRTETQYF
TGTGCCAGCAGCCTGCAACTAGGACGTACAGAGACCCAGTACTTC
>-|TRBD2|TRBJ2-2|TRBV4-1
CASSQLAGGSTGELFF
TGCGCCAGCAGCCAACTCGCGGGAGGTAGCACCGGGGAGCTGTTTTTT
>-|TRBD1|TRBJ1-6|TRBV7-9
CASSLGGTGQSPLHF
TGTGCCAGCAGCTTAGGTGGGACAGGGCAATCACCCCTCCACTTT
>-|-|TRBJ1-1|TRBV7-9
CASSPPREGTEAFF
TGTGCCAGCAGTCCACCCAGGGAGGGCACTGAAGCTTTCTTT
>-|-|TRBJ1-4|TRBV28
CASSLTIQAEKLFF
TGTGCCAGCAGTCTGACAATCCAGGCTGAAAAACTGTTTTTT
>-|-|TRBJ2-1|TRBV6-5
CASSYSERADRFF
TGTGCCAGCAGTTACTCCGAGAGGGCCGACCGGTTCTTC
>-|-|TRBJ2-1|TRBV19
CASSPPLSPREQFF
TGTGCCAGTAGTCCGCCTCTGTCCCCACGGGAGCAGTTCTTC
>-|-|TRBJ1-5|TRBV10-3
CAITDQPNQPQHF
TGTGCCATCACAGATCAGCCCAATCAGCCCCAGCATTTT
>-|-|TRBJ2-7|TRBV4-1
CASSQRSGLEARDEQYF
TGCGCCAGCAGCCAGCGCAGTGGTCTTGAAGCCCGCGACGAGCAGTACTTC
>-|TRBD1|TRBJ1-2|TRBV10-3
CATVGPGQGARGYTF
TGTGCCACCGTGGGCCCGGGACAGGGGGCGCGTGGCTACACCTTC
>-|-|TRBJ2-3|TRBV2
CASLPFDGLSTDTQYF
TGTGCCAGCCTACCCTTTGATGGACTGAGCACAGATACGCAGTATTTT
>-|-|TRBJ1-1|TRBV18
CASSPGPGAFF
TGTGCCAGCTCCCCGGGACCTGGAGCTTTCTTT
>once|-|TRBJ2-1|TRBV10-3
CAISEEHSNSYNEQFF
TGTGCCATCAGTGAGGAACACTCAAATTCGTACAATGAGCAGTTCTTC
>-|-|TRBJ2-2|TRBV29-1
CSVDRGGAGELFF
TGCAGCGTTGACAGGGGCGGCGCCGGGGAGCTGTTTTTT
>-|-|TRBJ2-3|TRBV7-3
CASSLSLDTQYF
TGTGCCAGCAGCTTAAGCTTGGATACGCAGTATTTT